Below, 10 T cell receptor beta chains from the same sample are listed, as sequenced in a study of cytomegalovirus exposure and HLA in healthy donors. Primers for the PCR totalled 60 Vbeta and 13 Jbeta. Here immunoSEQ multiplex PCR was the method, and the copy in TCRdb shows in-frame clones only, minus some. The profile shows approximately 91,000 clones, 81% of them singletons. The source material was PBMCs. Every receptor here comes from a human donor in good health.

Written as DNA, the CDR3 is TGTGCCAGCAGTCAAACAGGGGGGGGTGAGACCCAGTACTTC. It encodes CASSQTGGGETQYF. V and J are TRBV7-3 and TRBJ2-5; D might be TRBD1 (8 bases). The CDR3 runs 14 residues. The germline V gene encodes CDR1 SGHTA and CDR2 FQGTGA. The ends were cut back, 6 bases at V and 5 bases at J, with 16 bases in the middle.

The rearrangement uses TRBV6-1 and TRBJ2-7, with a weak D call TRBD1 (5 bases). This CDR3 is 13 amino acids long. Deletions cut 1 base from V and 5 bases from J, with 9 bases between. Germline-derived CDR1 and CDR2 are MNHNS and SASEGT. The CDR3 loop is CASSEDRLNEQYF. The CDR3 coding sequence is TGTGCCAGCAGTGAAGACAGGTTGAACGAGCAGTACTTC.

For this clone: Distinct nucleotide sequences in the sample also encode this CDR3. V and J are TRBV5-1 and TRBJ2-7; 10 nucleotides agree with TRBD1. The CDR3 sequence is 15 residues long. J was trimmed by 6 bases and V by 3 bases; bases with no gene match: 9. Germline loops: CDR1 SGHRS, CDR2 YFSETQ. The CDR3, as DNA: TGCGCCAGCAGCTCAGCTGGACAGGGGGTTGGCGAGCAGTACTTC. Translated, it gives CASSSAGQGVGEQYF.

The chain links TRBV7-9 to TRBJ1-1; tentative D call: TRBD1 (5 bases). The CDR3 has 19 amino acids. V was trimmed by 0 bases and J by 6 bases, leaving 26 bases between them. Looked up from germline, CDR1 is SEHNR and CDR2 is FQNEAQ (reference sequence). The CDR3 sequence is CASSLARGERTLRNAEAFF. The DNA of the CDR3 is TGTGCCAGCAGCTTAGCGCGCGGGGAACGGACATTACGAAACGCTGAAGCTTTCTTT.

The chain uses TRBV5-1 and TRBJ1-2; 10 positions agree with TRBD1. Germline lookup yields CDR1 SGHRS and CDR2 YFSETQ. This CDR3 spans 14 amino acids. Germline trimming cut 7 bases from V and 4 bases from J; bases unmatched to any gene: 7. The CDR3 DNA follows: TGCGCCAGCGGAGGGACAGGGGAGGTCTATGGCTACACCTTC. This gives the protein CASGGTGEVYGYTF.

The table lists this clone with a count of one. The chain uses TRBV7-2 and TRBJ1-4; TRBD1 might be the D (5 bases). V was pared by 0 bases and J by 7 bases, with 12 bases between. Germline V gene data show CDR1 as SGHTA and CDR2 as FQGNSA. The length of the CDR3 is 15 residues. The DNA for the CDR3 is TGTGCCAGCAGCTTAGCTTCTGGGAGGGGTGAAAAACTGTTTTTT. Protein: CASSLASGRGEKLFF. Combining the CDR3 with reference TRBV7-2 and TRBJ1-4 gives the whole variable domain GAGVSQSPSNKVTEKGKDVELRCDPISGHTALYWYRQSLGQGLEFLIYFQGNSAPDKSGLPSDRFSAERTGGSVSTLTIQRTQQEDSAVYLCASSLASGRGEKLFFGSGTQLSVL.

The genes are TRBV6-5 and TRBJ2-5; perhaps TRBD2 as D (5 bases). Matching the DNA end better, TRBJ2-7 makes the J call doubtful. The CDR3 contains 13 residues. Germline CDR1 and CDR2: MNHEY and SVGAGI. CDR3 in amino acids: CASSPGDSYEQYF. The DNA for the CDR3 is TGTGCCAGCAGCCCCGGGGACTCCTACGAGCAGTACTTC.

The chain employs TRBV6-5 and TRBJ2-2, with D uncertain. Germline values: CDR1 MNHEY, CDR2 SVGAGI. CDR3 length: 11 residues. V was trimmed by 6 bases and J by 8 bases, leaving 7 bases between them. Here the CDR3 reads CASRERGELFF. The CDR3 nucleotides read TGTGCCAGCAGGGAGCGAGGGGAGCTGTTTTTT.

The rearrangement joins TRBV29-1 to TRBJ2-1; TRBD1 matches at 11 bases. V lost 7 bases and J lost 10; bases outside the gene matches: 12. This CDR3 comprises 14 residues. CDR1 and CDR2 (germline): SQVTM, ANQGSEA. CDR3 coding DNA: TGCAGCGCCGCAGGGGACAGGGGGGCCGGGGAGCAGTTCTTC. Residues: CSAAGDRGAGEQFF.

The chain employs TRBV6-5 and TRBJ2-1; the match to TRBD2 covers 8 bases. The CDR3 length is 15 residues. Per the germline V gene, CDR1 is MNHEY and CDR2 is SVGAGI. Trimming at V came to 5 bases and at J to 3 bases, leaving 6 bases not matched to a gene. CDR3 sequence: CASSAGTSYYNEQFF. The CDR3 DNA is TGTGCCAGCAGTGCCGGGACTAGTTACTACAATGAGCAGTTCTTC.